Below, 26 T cell receptor beta chains from the same sample are listed, as sequenced in a study of cytomegalovirus exposure and HLA in healthy donors. PCR used 60 Vbeta primers and 13 Jbeta primers. TCRdb keeps only in-frame clones here, not all; method: immunoSEQ multiplex PCR. The repertoire holds some 200,000 clones, with around 83% as singletons. Material for sequencing was PBMCs. Every receptor here comes from a woman in her 50s in good health and CMV-seropositive.

The chain recombines TRBV6-6 with TRBJ2-3, with TRBD1 matching over 9 bases. V shed 2 bases, J shed 1 base, and the junction held 1 base outside the gene matches. The CDR3 has 15 residues. The germline CDR1 and CDR2 sequences are MNHNY and SVGAGI (reference sequence). The CDR3 here is CASSYRQGGTDTQYF. For the CDR3, the DNA is TGTGCCAGCAGTTACAGACAGGGGGGCACAGATACGCAGTATTTT.

The CDR3: CASSIDRDSGSYEQYF. In DNA form, the CDR3 reads TGTGCCAGTAGTATAGATCGGGATAGCGGGAGTTACGAGCAGTACTTC. The chain carries TRBV19 and TRBJ2-7; 9 bases are shared with TRBD2. CDR3 length: 16 amino acids. Germline V gene sequence: CDR1 LNHDA, CDR2 SQIVND (reference sequence). The V and J ends lost 0 bases and 4 bases, in that order; junction bases with no gene match: 7. The full variable domain, rest sourced from reference TRBV19 and TRBJ2-7, is DGGITQSPKYLFRKEGQNVTLSCEQNLNHDAMYWYRQDPGQGLRLIYYSQIVNDFQKGDIAEGYSVSREKKESFPLTVTSAQKNPTAFYLCASSIDRDSGSYEQYFGPGTRLTVT.

The rearrangement uses TRBV5-1 and TRBJ2-6; D perhaps matches TRBD2 (6 bases). Trimming cost V 4 bases and J 0 bases, with 17 bases left between them. The CDR3 extends over 18 amino acids. The germline V gene has CDR1 SGHRS and CDR2 YFSETQ. The CDR3 bases are TGCGCCAGCAGCAGGGACTCCCAGGAGGGCTCTGGGGCCAACGTCCTGACTTTC. Translated: CASSRDSQEGSGANVLTF.

V is TRBV6-1 and J is TRBJ2-3, with 8 bases identical to TRBD2. The V and J ends lost 5 bases and 3 bases, in that order; junction bases with no gene match: 7. Germline assignment: CDR1 MNHNS and CDR2 SASEGT. This CDR3 comprises 15 residues. Written as DNA, the CDR3 is TGTGCCAGCAGTCCTGCTAGCGGGCGGACAGATACGCAGTATTTT. Residues: CASSPASGRTDTQYF.

The V and J genes are TRBV5-1 and TRBJ2-5; TRBD2 matches at 14 bases. The CDR3 is made up of 18 amino acids. Germline loops: CDR1 SGHRS, CDR2 YFSETQ. V dropped 1 base and J dropped 2; count of bases not matched to a gene: 7. The CDR3 bases are TGCGCCAGCAGCTTGTACGGGACTAGCGGGGGACTTCAAGAGACCCAGTACTTC. Encoded protein: CASSLYGTSGGLQETQYF.

The chain carries TRBV6-5 and TRBJ1-6; D not resolved. Germline lookup yields CDR1 MNHEY and CDR2 SVGAGI. V lost 6 bases and J 6 bases, leaving 15 bases between the germline ends. The length of the CDR3 is 15 residues. CDR3 in amino acids: CASRLQDGINSPLHF. DNA of the CDR3: TGTGCCAGCAGACTCCAAGACGGGATTAATTCACCCCTCCACTTT.

This clone was recorded once. This chain joins TRBV2 and TRBJ2-2; 10 bases align to TRBD1. Per germline, CDR1 SNHLY and CDR2 FYNNEI. The junction had 7 bases not matched to a gene; V was cut back by 4 bases and J by 5 bases. The CDR3 runs 16 residues. The DNA of the CDR3 is TGTGCCAGCAGTGCCGGGACAGGGGAGTATACCGGGGAGCTGTTTTTT. Encoded protein: CASSAGTGEYTGELFF.

The chain combines TRBV28 with TRBJ1-1, with TRBD1 matching over 9 bases. Looked up from germline, CDR1 is MDHEN and CDR2 is SYDVKM. There are 16 residues in the CDR3. After removal of 4 bases from V and 2 bases from J, the junction contained 8 bases not matched to a gene. CDR3 sequence: CASSSVDRGFNTEAFF. The CDR3 bases are TGTGCCAGCAGTTCCGTAGACAGGGGGTTTAACACTGAAGCTTTCTTT.

V usage is TRBV5-6 and J usage is TRBJ2-7, with 14 nucleotides matching TRBD2. The germline V gene has CDR1 SGHDT and CDR2 YYEEEE. V dropped 0 bases and J dropped 7; count of bases not matched to a gene: 12. This CDR3 is built from 18 residues. DNA for the CDR3: TGTGCCAGCAGCTTGGCCGGACTGACTAGCGGGGGGGCCGGGGAGCAGTACTTC. Its translation: CASSLAGLTSGGAGEQYF.

The chain links TRBV5-6 to TRBJ2-7, with 12 bases aligning to TRBD1. Germline V CDR1 and CDR2: SGHDT, YYEEEE. The CDR3 totals 14 residues. The ends lost 3 bases at V and 5 bases at J; junction bases unmatched: 3. The CDR3 here is CASSWGQGANEQYF. CDR3 DNA sequence: TGTGCCAGCAGCTGGGGACAGGGGGCCAACGAGCAGTACTTC.

J is TRBJ2-1 and V is TRBV7-3; D ambiguous. Germline V lookup: CDR1 SGHTA, CDR2 FQGTGA. The ends were cut back, 2 bases at V and 2 bases at J, with 7 bases in the middle. The CDR3 extends over 14 amino acids. CDR3 nucleotide sequence: TGTGCCAGCAGCTTATCCCCCACCTACAATGAGCAGTTCTTC. Translating gives CASSLSPTYNEQFF.

The chain joins TRBV28 to TRBJ1-2, with D perhaps TRBD1 (6 bases). CDR1 and CDR2 (germline): MDHEN, SYDVKM. There are 14 residues in the CDR3. Trimming pared 6 bases from V and 4 bases from J, leaving 15 bases between. In DNA, the CDR3 is TGTGCCAGCAGGTGGCCAACAGGGAGCTATGGCTACACCTTC. Its protein product is CASRWPTGSYGYTF.

The chain carries TRBV19 and TRBJ2-2; possibly TRBD2 for D (6 bases). The CDR3 totals 18 residues. V was pared by 1 base and J by 0 bases, with 15 bases between. The germline V gene encodes CDR1 LNHDA and CDR2 SQIVND (reference sequence). This CDR3 is CASSIVGGARTNTGELFF. CDR3 in DNA: TGTGCCAGTAGTATAGTGGGGGGAGCCCGAACGAACACCGGGGAGCTGTTTTTT.

This clone was detected only a few times. An end of the junction does not agree with germline; a read error may underlie this. V usage is TRBV7-9 and J usage is TRBJ2-7, with a tentative D call TRBD1 (6 bases). This CDR3 comprises 11 residues. Looked up from germline, CDR1 is SEHNR and CDR2 is FQNEAQ (reference sequence). CDR3 sequence (DNA): TGTTCCAGCGATATGGGGGCCGAGCAGTACTTC. Translating it yields CSSDMGAEQYF. Based on the CDR3 plus reference TRBV7-9 and TRBJ2-7, the full variable domain is DTGVSQNPRHKITKRGQNVTFRCDPISEHNRLYWYRQTLGQGPEFLTYFQNEAQLEKSRLLSDRFSAERPKGSFSTLEIQRTEQGDSAMYLCSSDMGAEQYFGPGTRLTVT.

This sequence joins TRBV6-5 and TRBJ2-2; 14 bases align to TRBD2. The CDR3 has 15 residues. V shed 7 bases and J 8 bases; nucleotides not matched to a gene: 6. The germline CDR1 and CDR2 sequences are MNHEY and SVGAGI. In DNA form, the CDR3 reads TGTGCCAGCACCGGGACTAGCGGGGGTCGGGGGGAGCTGTTTTTT. Translation gives CASTGTSGGRGELFF.

There are a few counts of this clone. Here the CDR3 DNA reads TGTGCCAGTAGTATAGATCCAGCGGCCTCCTACAATGAGCAGTTCTTC. Amino acid sequence: CASSIDPAASYNEQFF. This chain connects TRBV19 to TRBJ2-1; perhaps TRBD2 as D (5 bases). The CDR3 consists of 16 residues. The germline V gene encodes CDR1 LNHDA and CDR2 SQIVND (reference sequence). V was trimmed by 0 bases and J by 0 bases, leaving 9 bases between them.

In this sample, this clone turned up once. V is TRBV2 and J is TRBJ1-5, with D maybe TRBD1 (6 bases). Germline CDR1 reads SNHLY; CDR2 reads FYNNEI. The CDR3 covers 13 residues. The V end was cut by 6 bases, the J end by 4 bases, with 10 bases between. This CDR3 is CASSQQGNQPQHF. CDR3 in DNA: TGTGCCAGCAGCCAACAGGGAAATCAGCCCCAGCATTTT.

In this sample, this clone turned up once. This sequence joins TRBV18 and TRBJ2-3, with 12 bases lining up with TRBD2. The CDR3 is 17 amino acids. The V gene's germline CDR1 is KGHSH and CDR2 LQKENI. The V gene end was trimmed by 4 bases and the J gene end by 1 base; junction bases not matched to a gene: 6. The CDR3 reads CASSLGTSGWGTDTQYF. The CDR3 coding sequence is TGTGCCAGCTCACTCGGGACTAGCGGGTGGGGCACAGATACGCAGTATTTT.

The V gene is TRBV6-1, the J gene TRBJ1-6; D uncertain. Trimming stripped 0 bases from V and 8 bases from J, with 5 bases between. The CDR3 totals 13 residues. CDR1 and CDR2 from the germline V gene are MNHNS and SASEGT. The CDR3 DNA reads TGTGCCAGCAGTGAAGCTCTAGATTCACCCCTCCACTTT. Encoded protein: CASSEALDSPLHF.

The chain employs TRBV11-3 and TRBJ1-3; 8 bases line up with TRBD1. Germline CDR1 reads SGHNT; CDR2 reads YENEEA. Unmatched junction bases numbered 0, after V lost 2 bases and J lost 0 bases. The CDR3 is 15 amino acids. This CDR3 is CASSLTGGSGNTIYF. Written as DNA, the CDR3 is TGTGCCAGCAGCTTAACAGGGGGCTCTGGAAACACCATATATTTT.

The J gene is TRBJ2-3, the V gene TRBV5-4, with TRBD2 matching over 9 bases. With 2 bases clipped from V and 4 bases from J, the junction kept 5 bases outside the gene matches. Germline loops: CDR1 SGHNT, CDR2 YYREEE (reference sequence). This CDR3 contains 15 residues. Here the CDR3 DNA reads TGTGCCAGCAGCTTCGGCGGGGGGGCCTCAGATACGCAGTATTTT. Protein sequence: CASSFGGGASDTQYF.

The chain recombines TRBV6-5 with TRBJ1-1; D remains unclear. This CDR3 spans 16 amino acids. Trimming took 2 bases from V and 1 from J, leaving 14 bases between them. The germline V gene encodes CDR1 MNHEY and CDR2 SVGAGI. This chain's CDR3 is CASSYLSRAQNTEAFF. The CDR3 bases are TGTGCCAGCAGTTACCTTTCGAGGGCTCAGAACACTGAAGCTTTCTTT.

The chain employs TRBV11-2 and TRBJ1-2; no clear D gene. This CDR3 has 15 residues. V lost 1 base to trimming and J lost 2 bases, with 11 bases between them. Per germline, CDR1 SGHAT and CDR2 FQNNGV. CDR3 loop: CASSLVEQNNYGYTF. CDR3 DNA: TGTGCCAGCAGCTTAGTAGAACAGAACAACTATGGCTACACCTTC.

V usage is TRBV10-3 and J usage is TRBJ2-2; the match to TRBD1 covers 8 bases. CDR1 and CDR2 from the germline V gene are ENHRY and SYGVKD. The CDR3 has 13 residues. The junction had 4 bases not matched to a gene; V was cut back by 6 bases and J by 7 bases. DNA for the CDR3: TGTGCCATCAGCGGGACAGGTGTCGGGGAGCTGTTTTTT. Its translation: CAISGTGVGELFF.

The J gene is TRBJ2-2, the V gene TRBV6-1; 9 nucleotides align to TRBD2. The CDR3 runs 15 residues. With V trimmed by 5 bases and J by 4 bases, 5 bases remained unmatched. Looked up from germline, CDR1 is MNHNS and CDR2 is SASEGT. The CDR3 loop reads CASSPGLAGTGELFF. CDR3 bases: TGTGCCAGCAGTCCGGGACTAGCTGGCACCGGGGAGCTGTTTTTT.

The gene calls are TRBV5-1 and TRBJ2-2, with TRBD2 identical over 7 bases. This CDR3 contains 13 residues. CDR1 and CDR2 (germline): SGHRS, YFSETQ. The V segment lost 4 bases and the J segment 6 bases; nucleotides outside the gene matches: 3. The CDR3 DNA sequence: TGCGCCAGCAGCCCCCGGGGGGCCGGGGAGCTGTTTTTT. Translation gives CASSPRGAGELFF.